These 17 T cell receptor beta chains were all obtained from the same sample, sequenced in a study of shared clonotypes between healthy human individuals. Here immunoSEQ multiplex PCR was the method, and the copy in TCRdb shows in-frame clones only, minus some. The sample includes around 720,000 clones, around 73% of them seen just once. Sequencing input: memory CD4+ T cells sorted from blood. Subset: CD45RA-negative fraction. Source of these receptors: a woman in her twenties or thirties in good health.

The genes are TRBV4-2 and TRBJ1-6, with no clear D. V lost 0 bases, J lost 5 bases, and 5 bases lay in between. This CDR3 is built from 14 residues. The germline V gene has CDR1 LGHNA and CDR2 YNFKEQ. The CDR3 here is CASSQDQNNSPLHF. CDR3 coding DNA: TGTGCCAGCAGCCAAGATCAGAATAATTCACCCCTCCACTTT.

This chain's CDR3 is CASSPGDRGLNEQFF. DNA for the CDR3: TGCGCCAGCAGCCCAGGGGACAGGGGTCTGAATGAGCAGTTCTTC. The chain recombines TRBV5-1 with TRBJ2-1; 10 positions agree with TRBD1. This CDR3 contains 15 residues. Germline assignment: CDR1 SGHRS and CDR2 YFSETQ. With V trimmed by 4 bases and J by 7 bases, 8 bases remained unmatched.

The V and J genes are TRBV6-4 and TRBJ2-2, with 9 bases matching TRBD1. The CDR3 has 15 amino acids. J gave up 1 base and V 7 bases, and 4 bases lay outside the gene matches. The germline gives CDR1 MRHNA, CDR2 SNTAGT. The CDR3 nucleotides read TGTGCCAGCACCCCGGGACAGGGGAACACCGGGGAGCTGTTTTTT. The encoded protein is CASTPGQGNTGELFF.

This clone has only a few counts. J is TRBJ1-5 and V is TRBV6-4; D gene ambiguous. The V gene lost 1 base and the J gene lost 2 bases, with 6 bases spanning the gap. The CDR3 spans 14 residues. Germline V gene lookup returns CDR1 MRHNA and CDR2 SNTAGT. CDR3 DNA sequence: TGTGCCAGCAGTGACTTTAGGGGCAATCAGCCCCAGCATTTT. This encodes CASSDFRGNQPQHF.

The chain has TRBV27 and TRBJ1-5; D gene unclear. The CDR3 has 13 amino acids. With 6 bases removed from V and 4 bases from J, the gap between germline ends came to 10 bases. Germline lookup yields CDR1 MNHEY and CDR2 SMNVEV (reference sequence). The CDR3 nucleotides are TGTGCCAGCAGGAAACAGCAAAATCAGCCCCAGCATTTT. Translated: CASRKQQNQPQHF.

This clone was seen many times. The V and J genes are TRBV28 and TRBJ2-5, with D possibly matching TRBD2 (5 bases). Gene TRBJ2-7 matches the end of the DNA better, so the J call may be wrong. Germline lookup yields CDR1 MDHEN and CDR2 SYDVKM. The length of the CDR3 is 15 residues. For the CDR3, the DNA is TGTGCCAGCAGAGGAGGTGATCAAGGATCCTACGAGCAGTACTTC. Protein sequence: CASRGGDQGSYEQYF.

The gene calls are TRBV28 and TRBJ1-2; 9 positions agree with TRBD1. V was clipped by 2 bases and J by 8 bases; unmatched bases: 3. CDR1 and CDR2 (germline): MDHEN, SYDVKM. The CDR3 runs 13 residues. CDR3: CASSLRDRVGYTF. CDR3 nucleotides: TGTGCCAGCAGTTTACGGGACAGGGTCGGCTACACCTTC.

The V call is TRBV19, the J call TRBJ1-5; TRBD1 is a possible D gene (6 bases). This CDR3 is built from 16 residues. The V end was cut by 6 bases, the J end by 4 bases, with 19 bases between. Germline V gene data show CDR1 as LNHDA and CDR2 as SQIVND (reference sequence). CDR3 residues: CASRVGKGDINQPQHF. CDR3 sequence (DNA): TGTGCCAGTAGGGTTGGCAAGGGGGACATAAATCAGCCCCAGCATTTT.

This clone was detected only a few times. Distinct nucleotide sequences in the sample also encode this CDR3. The V call is TRBV5-1, the J call TRBJ2-1; D is undetermined. This CDR3 region has 12 residues. From germline, CDR1 is SGHRS and CDR2 YFSETQ. The germline V and J ends were trimmed by 0 bases and 8 bases, with 6 bases remaining between them. DNA for the CDR3: TGCGCCAGCAGCTTGGGAAGGTATGAGCAGTTCTTC. Its translation: CASSLGRYEQFF.

This clone was observed a single time. V is TRBV6-4 and J is TRBJ2-1; the D gene is possibly TRBD2 (6 bases). V was pared by 7 bases and J by 15 bases, with 22 bases between. The CDR3 is 13 residues long. Per germline, CDR1 MRHNA and CDR2 SNTAGT. The CDR3 bases are TGTGCCAGCACCGAGGACTACCCGAATGAATGGTTCTTC. Translation gives CASTEDYPNEWFF.

This clone has just one count. The genes are TRBV15 and TRBJ1-3, with D unclear. The CDR3 length is 15 residues. The V end was cut by 4 bases, the J end by 5 bases, with 15 bases between. Germline V gives CDR1 LNHNV, CDR2 YYDKDF (reference sequence). The CDR3 is CATSKDGDFRNTIYF. The CDR3 coding sequence is TGTGCCACCAGCAAGGACGGCGACTTTAGAAACACCATATATTTT.

This chain connects TRBV19 to TRBJ2-1, with 8 nucleotides matching TRBD1. J was trimmed by 7 bases and V by 5 bases; bases with no gene match: 13. CDR3 length: 16 residues. Germline values: CDR1 LNHDA, CDR2 SQIVND (reference sequence). The CDR3 loop reads CASSDLRTGKGNEQFF. The CDR3 coding sequence is TGTGCCAGTAGTGATCTCAGGACAGGGAAGGGAAATGAGCAGTTCTTC. Filled out from reference TRBV19 and TRBJ2-1, the complete variable domain reads DGGITQSPKYLFRKEGQNVTLSCEQNLNHDAMYWYRQDPGQGLRLIYYSQIVNDFQKGDIAEGYSVSREKKESFPLTVTSAQKNPTAFYLCASSDLRTGKGNEQFFGPGTRLTVL.

This sequence joins TRBV28 and TRBJ2-1, with 10 bases matching TRBD2. Germline CDR1 is MDHEN and CDR2 is SYDVKM. CDR3 length: 15 amino acids. V shed 5 bases, J shed 8 bases, and the junction held 9 bases outside the gene matches. As DNA, the CDR3 is TGTGCCAGCAGTCTCTCCAGCGGGAGGGTGTATGAGCAGTTCTTC. It encodes CASSLSSGRVYEQFF.

V is TRBV27 and J is TRBJ2-4; D might be TRBD1 (5 bases). The V gene's germline CDR1 is MNHEY and CDR2 SMNVEV (reference sequence). The CDR3 runs 14 residues. Trimming removed 5 bases at V and 2 bases at J, with 10 bases between. The CDR3 DNA reads as TGTGCCAGCAGTCGGGTGGGGCCCAAAAACATTCAGTACTTC. As protein: CASSRVGPKNIQYF.

In this sample, this clone turned up a few times. The V gene is TRBV5-1, the J gene TRBJ2-3, with 10 positions matching TRBD2. Germline lookup yields CDR1 SGHRS and CDR2 YFSETQ. The CDR3 totals 15 residues. The ends lost 3 bases at V and 4 bases at J; junction bases unmatched: 5. CDR3 DNA sequence: TGCGCCAGCAGCTCCCCTAGCGGGAGCGCAGATACGCAGTATTTT. This translates into CASSSPSGSADTQYF.

This clone has only one observation. The rearrangement uses TRBV6-1 and TRBJ1-5, with D perhaps TRBD1 (5 bases). Germline CDR1 and CDR2: MNHNS and SASEGT. This CDR3 is built from 14 residues. Trimming stripped 8 bases from V and 1 base from J, with 12 bases between. As DNA, the CDR3 is TGTGCCAGCCACTCCCGACAGAGCAATCAGCCCCAGCATTTT. Its translation: CASHSRQSNQPQHF.

This rearrangement joins TRBV30 to TRBJ1-2; the D gene is possibly TRBD1 (5 bases). Per the germline V gene, CDR1 is GTSNPN and CDR2 is SVGIG (reference sequence). V dropped 0 bases and J dropped 3 bases, with 17 bases sitting between them. The CDR3 spans 16 residues. The CDR3 is CAWSVLRPIQDYGYTF. The CDR3 DNA follows: TGTGCCTGGAGTGTACTGAGACCGATACAGGACTATGGCTACACCTTC. Looking up the rest from reference TRBV30 and TRBJ1-2 gives the full variable domain: SQTIHQWPATLVQPVGSPLSLECTVEGTSNPNLYWYRQAAGRGLQLLFYSVGIGQISSEVPQNLSASRPQDRQFILSSKKLLLSDSGFYLCAWSVLRPIQDYGYTFGSGTRLTVV.